Listed below are T cell receptor beta chains from one sample, sequenced in a study of shared clonotypes between healthy human individuals. Profiling relied on immunoSEQ multiplex PCR, and the TCRdb table lists in-frame clones only, not all of them. Of 980,000 or so clones in the sample, about 80% were seen once. Material: memory CD4+ T cells sorted from blood. The receptors here all came from a man between 18 and 29 years old in good health. CDR3s include the opening cysteine and the closing phenylalanine or tryptophan. The D gene is left open where the match is weak. Size is stated for part of the rows, as once, few or many counts, or as a class when the clone is expanded.

TRBV6-1	TRBD1	few	TRBJ1-5	TGTGCCAGCAGAGGACAGGGACAGCCCCAGCATTTT	CASRGQGQPQHF
TRBV7-2	TRBD2	NA	TRBJ2-7	TGTGCCAGCAGCTTAGGACTAGCGGGTCACCAGCAGTACTTC	CASSLGLAGHQQYF
TRBV5-6	NA	NA	TRBJ1-1	TGTGCCAGCAGCTCCGAAGGAAGGGGGAACACTGAAGCTTTCTTT	CASSSEGRGNTEAFF
TRBV2	TRBD1	NA	TRBJ2-2	TGTGCCAGCAGTGGACAGGGATGGACCGGGGAGCTGTTTTTT	CASSGQGWTGELFF
TRBV29-1	NA	NA	TRBJ2-7	TGCAGCGTTGTGTCCGGGAGCTACGAGCAGTACTTC	CSVVSGSYEQYF
TRBV9	NA	many	TRBJ2-7	TGTGCCAGCAGCGTAGTTGACTCCGCCTACGAGCAGTACTTC	CASSVVDSAYEQYF
TRBV5-4	NA	once	TRBJ2-3	TGTGCCAGCAGCTTGGAAGTGGGAAATACGCAGTATTTT	CASSLEVGNTQYF
TRBV9	NA	NA	TRBJ1-2	TGTGCCAGCAGCGTAGATATTGGTACCGGATATGGCTACACCTTC	CASSVDIGTGYGYTF
TRBV7-3	NA	NA	TRBJ2-2	TGTGCCAGCAGCTTAAAGGGTCACACCGGGGAGCTGTTTTTT	CASSLKGHTGELFF
TRBV28	NA	NA	TRBJ2-2	TGTGCCAGCAGTTACAGGGAAGGCGGGGAGCTGTTTTTT	CASSYREGGELFF
TRBV7-2	NA	NA	TRBJ2-1	TGTGCCAGCAGCTTAGCGAGGGGTGAGCAGTTCTTC	CASSLARGEQFF
TRBV5-4	NA	NA	TRBJ2-5	TGTGCCAGCAGCTTGGATCCTGACGCGACGCGGACCCAGTACTTC	CASSLDPDATRTQYF
TRBV9	NA	few	TRBJ1-2	TGTGCCAGCAGCGTTGACAACTATGGCTACACCTTC	CASSVDNYGYTF
TRBV10-3	NA	NA	TRBJ2-1	TGTGCCATCAGTCCTAGTACCAATGAGCAGTTCTTC	CAISPSTNEQFF
TRBV10-2	TRBD2	NA	TRBJ2-7	TGCGCCAGCAGTGACCCACAGGTCCGACTAGCGGGGGGAGCCGAGCAGTACTTC	CASSDPQVRLAGGAEQYF
TRBV18	TRBD2	NA	TRBJ2-1	TGTGCCAGCTCACCACCGTATTCGGTAGGACTAGCGGAGTACAATGAGCAGTTCTTC	CASSPPYSVGLAEYNEQFF
TRBV29-1	NA	once	TRBJ1-1	TGCAGCGTTGATGGAGGGTTGGGCACTGAAGCTTTCTTT	CSVDGGLGTEAFF
TRBV28	NA	NA	TRBJ2-3	TGTGCCAGCACCAGCCTAGAGGGGGCAGATACGCAGTATTTT	CASTSLEGADTQYF
TRBV2	TRBD1	many	TRBJ1-4	TGTGCCAGCAGTGGACAGGGGAGAACTAATGAAAAACTGTTTTTT	CASSGQGRTNEKLFF
TRBV7-9	NA	NA	TRBJ1-6	TGTGCCAGCAGCTTAGAGGACACGACTCCACATTCACCCCTCCACTTT	CASSLEDTTPHSPLHF
TRBV9	TRBD1	NA	TRBJ1-1	TGTGCCAGCAGCGCCAGCGACAGGGGGGCGAACACTGAAGCTTTCTTT	CASSASDRGANTEAFF
TRBV19	NA	NA	TRBJ1-6	TGTGCCAGTAAGGACATCTATAATTCACCCCTCCACTTT	CASKDIYNSPLHF
TRBV2	NA	NA	TRBJ2-5	TGTGCCAGCAGGGTTAGCGGTGGTTTAGAGACCCAGTACTTC	CASRVSGGLETQYF
TRBV4-2	TRBD2	NA	TRBJ2-5	TGTGCCCCTAGGGGCGGGGGGGCCGGAGAGACCCAGTACTTC	CAPRGGGAGETQYF
TRBV5-4	NA	NA	TRBJ2-2	TGTGCCAGCAGGCCATGGAGCGGCCTATACACCGGGGAGCTGTTTTTT	CASRPWSGLYTGELFF
TRBV5-1	NA	NA	TRBJ2-7	TGCGCCAGCAGCTTGGGGGACTCCCCCTACGAGCAGTACTTC	CASSLGDSPYEQYF
TRBV28	NA	NA	TRBJ2-7	TGTGCCAGCAGTTTAGTTCTAGGGGGTCTGGCGTACGAGCAGTACTTC	CASSLVLGGLAYEQYF
TRBV5-1	TRBD1	NA	TRBJ2-5	TGCGCCAGCAGCACCGGACAGGGCGGAGAGACCCAGTACTTC	CASSTGQGGETQYF
TRBV6-4	NA	NA	TRBJ2-1	TGTGCCAGCAGTGACGGGGGAACTGAGCAGTTCTTC	CASSDGGTEQFF
TRBV30	NA	NA	TRBJ1-2	TGTGCCTGGGTCTTACAGGGCGGGGGCTACACCTTC	CAWVLQGGGYTF
TRBV18	NA	NA	TRBJ1-3	TGTGCCAGCTCACCACCGCTTGGCAGCCTCTTCTCTGGAAACACCATATATTTT	CASSPPLGSLFSGNTIYF
TRBV30	NA	NA	TRBJ1-6	TGTGCCTGGAGAGCAAATTCACCCCTCCACTTT	CAWRANSPLHF
TRBV27	TRBD2	NA	TRBJ2-7	TGTGCCAGCAGCCGGACCTTTACTAGCGGGAACTACGAGCAGTACTTC	CASSRTFTSGNYEQYF
TRBV6-5	TRBD1	NA	TRBJ1-2	TGTGCCAGCAGGTACAGGGGCGGCTACACCTTC	CASRYRGGYTF
TRBV2	TRBD1	NA	TRBJ2-1	TGTGCCACCAAGCAGGACAGGATCTACAATGAGCAGTTCTTC	CATKQDRIYNEQFF
TRBV7-8	TRBD1	NA	TRBJ2-7	TGTGCCAGCAGCCGCCGGGACAGGGTCTACGAGCAGTACTTC	CASSRRDRVYEQYF
TRBV5-1	NA	NA	TRBJ1-2	TGCGCCAGCAGCTTGGAGGGAGGGTATGGCTACACCTTC	CASSLEGGYGYTF
TRBV28	NA	NA	TRBJ1-5	TGTGCCAGCAGTCCCCGACAGCGAGGGGCAGGGCATATGCAGCCCCAGCATTTT	CASSPRQRGAGHMQPQHF
TRBV6-6	NA	NA	TRBJ1-1	TGTGCCCACACCGGACAGATAAACACTGAAGCTTTCTTT	CAHTGQINTEAFF
TRBV19	NA	NA	TRBJ1-6	TGTGCCAGTAGTCAGACAGTTATAATTCACCCCCTCCACTTT	CASSQTVIIHPLHF
TRBV30	NA	NA	TRBJ2-3	TGTGCCTGGAGTCTGGGGGGCGGGACAGATACGCAGTATTTT	CAWSLGGGTDTQYF
TRBV19	TRBD1	few	TRBJ1-5	TGTGCCAGTAGTCCCCGGGACAGCCCCTCGCGGCCCCAGCATTTT	CASSPRDSPSRPQHF
TRBV18	TRBD1	NA	TRBJ1-5	TGTGCCAGCTCACCACCGAGGGAGACAGGGGCACAGCCCCAGCATTTT	CASSPPRETGAQPQHF
TRBV5-6	TRBD2	NA	TRBJ2-7	TGTGCCAGCAGCTACGGAGGACTAGCGGGAGACCACGAGCAGTACTTC	CASSYGGLAGDHEQYF
TRBV7-9	TRBD1	NA	TRBJ2-1	TGTGCCAGCAGCTTATCGGTTAGCGCAGGGGGATCCTACAATGAGCAGTTCTTC	CASSLSVSAGGSYNEQFF
TRBV6-5	NA	NA	TRBJ1-6	TGTGCCAGCAGATCAGGGAATTCACCCCTCCACTTT	CASRSGNSPLHF
TRBV6-6	NA	NA	TRBJ2-1	TGTGCCAGCAGTTACCTAGGGTTCCAGTTCTTC	CASSYLGFQFF
TRBV7-2	TRBD2	NA	TRBJ2-3	TGTGCCAGCAGCCGAGCGGGGGGATACACAGATACGCAGTATTTT	CASSRAGGYTDTQYF
TRBV29-1	NA	NA	TRBJ2-7	TGCAGCGTCCTGCAGGGTAAACAAAGGGAGCAGTACTTC	CSVLQGKQREQYF
TRBV11-2	NA	few	TRBJ2-7	TGTGCCAGCAGCTTTACCTACGAGCAGTACTTC	CASSFTYEQYF
TRBV10-3	NA	NA	TRBJ2-2	TGTGCCATCAGCGGGTTAATTAGCGGGGAGCTGTTTTTT	CAISGLISGELFF
TRBV7-2	NA	once	TRBJ2-1	TGTGCCAGCAGCTGGGACGGTAATGAGCAGTTCTTC	CASSWDGNEQFF
TRBV7-9	NA	once	TRBJ2-1	TGTGCCAGCAGCCACAGTGGGGGAGGTGAGCAGTTCTTC	CASSHSGGGEQFF